Listed below are T cell receptor beta chains from one sample, sequenced in a study of CD8 T cells in Susac syndrome. TCRdb recomputed calls from the immunoSEQ multiplex PCR reads with MiXCR, one row per CDR3 protein. Of about 190,000 distinct CDR3 sequences detected, just under 95% appear once; the ten largest clones hold around 0.16%. The sample taken for sequencing was CD8+ T cells from PBMCs. These receptors all come from a human donor with Susac syndrome. Both conserved end residues are trimmed from each CDR3. The D gene is left open where the match is weak. Clone sizes are given selectively: once, few, many, or a class where the clone is expanded.

clone_size	j_call	cdr3_length	d_call	v_call	cdr3_aa
-	TRBJ2-1	12	-	TRBV7-9	ASSVRDAYNEQF
-	TRBJ1-1	10	-	TRBV28	ASSLPDREAF
-	TRBJ2-7	13	-	TRBV4-1	ASSQEAHAIYEQY
-	TRBJ1-2	13	-	TRBV28	ASSSYPGGREGYT
-	TRBJ2-6	12	-	TRBV29-1	SVGQVSGANVLT
-	TRBJ1-3	11	-	TRBV28	AISKGSRNTIY
-	TRBJ2-5	11	-	TRBV7-9	ASSSSTSETQY
-	TRBJ2-3	12	-	TRBV18	ASSPYTGTDTQY
-	TRBJ1-1	13	TRBD1	TRBV20-1	SARQGAIRNTEAF
-	TRBJ1-5	11	-	TRBV10-3	AITSVRNQPQH
once	TRBJ2-3	14	TRBD2	TRBV3-1	ASSPGTSGGSRAEY
-	TRBJ1-2	14	TRBD1	TRBV6-5	ASSSDRDSSLGGYT